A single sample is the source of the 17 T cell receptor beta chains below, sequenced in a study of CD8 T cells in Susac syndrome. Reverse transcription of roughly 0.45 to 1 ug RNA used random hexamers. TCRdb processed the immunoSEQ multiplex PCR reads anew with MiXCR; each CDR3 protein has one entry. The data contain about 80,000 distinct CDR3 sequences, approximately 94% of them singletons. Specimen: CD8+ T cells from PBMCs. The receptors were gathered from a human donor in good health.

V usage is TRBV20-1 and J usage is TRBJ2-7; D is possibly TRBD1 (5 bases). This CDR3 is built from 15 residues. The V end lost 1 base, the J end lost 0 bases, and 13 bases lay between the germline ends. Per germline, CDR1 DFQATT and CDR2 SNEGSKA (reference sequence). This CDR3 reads CSARVRALSSYEQYV. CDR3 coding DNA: TGCAGTGCTAGAGTCAGGGCCTTAAGCTCCTACGAGCAGTACGTC.

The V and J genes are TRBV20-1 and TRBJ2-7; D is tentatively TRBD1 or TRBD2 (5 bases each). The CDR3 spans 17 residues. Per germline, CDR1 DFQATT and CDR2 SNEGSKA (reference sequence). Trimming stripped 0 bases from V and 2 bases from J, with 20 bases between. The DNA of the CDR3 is TGCAGTGCTAGAGATCCCTCTAGCAAAGGGGACCCCTACGAGCAGTACTTC. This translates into CSARDPSSKGDPYEQYF.

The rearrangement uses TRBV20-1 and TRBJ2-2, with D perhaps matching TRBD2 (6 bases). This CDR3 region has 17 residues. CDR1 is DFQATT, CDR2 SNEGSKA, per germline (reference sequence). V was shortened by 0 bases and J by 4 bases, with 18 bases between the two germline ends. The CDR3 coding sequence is TGCAGTGCTAGAGATCTGGGCGGGGAGTTGGTCACCGGGGAGCTGTTTTTT. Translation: CSARDLGGELVTGELFF.

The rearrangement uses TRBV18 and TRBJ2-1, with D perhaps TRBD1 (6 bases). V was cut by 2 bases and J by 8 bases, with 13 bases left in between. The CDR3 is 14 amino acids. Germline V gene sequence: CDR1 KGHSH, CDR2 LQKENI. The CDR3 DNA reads TGTGCCAGCTCACCATCAGGGGCGGGCGATGAGCAGTTCTTC. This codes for CASSPSGAGDEQFF.

This CDR3 is CASSLEPRTSTDTQYF. The CDR3 region has the DNA TGTGCCAGCAGCTTAGAGCCCAGGACTAGCACAGATACGCAGTATTTT. This chain uses TRBV7-6 with TRBJ2-3, with D possibly TRBD2 on 5 matching bases. The V gene's germline CDR1 is SGHVS and CDR2 FNYEAQ. Trimming removed 1 base at V and 0 bases at J, with 11 bases between. The CDR3 extends over 16 amino acids. Full variable domain (remainder filled in from reference TRBV7-6 and TRBJ2-3): GAGVSQSPRYKVTKRGQDVALRCDPISGHVSLYWYRQALGQGPEFLTYFNYEAQQDKSGLPNDRFSAERPEGSISTLTIQRTEQRDSAMYRCASSLEPRTSTDTQYFGPGTRLTVL.

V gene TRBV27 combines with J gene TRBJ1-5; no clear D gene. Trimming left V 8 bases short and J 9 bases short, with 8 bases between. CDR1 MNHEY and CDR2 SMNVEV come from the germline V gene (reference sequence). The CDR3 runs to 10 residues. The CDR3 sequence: CASPFGPQHF. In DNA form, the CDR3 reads TGTGCCAGCCCCTTTGGGCCCCAGCATTTT.

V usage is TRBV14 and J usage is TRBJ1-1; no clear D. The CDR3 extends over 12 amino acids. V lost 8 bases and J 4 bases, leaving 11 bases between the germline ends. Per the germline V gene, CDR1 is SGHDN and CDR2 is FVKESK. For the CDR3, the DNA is TGTGCCAGCGCCCCCCTCGGCACTGAAGCTTTCTTT. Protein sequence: CASAPLGTEAFF.

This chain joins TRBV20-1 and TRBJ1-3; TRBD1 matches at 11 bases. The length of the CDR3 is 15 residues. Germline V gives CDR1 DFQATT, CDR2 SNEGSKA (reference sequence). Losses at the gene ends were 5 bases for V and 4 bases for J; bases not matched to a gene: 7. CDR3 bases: TGCAGTGCTCAAGAGGACAGGGGGCCAGGAAACACCATATATTTT. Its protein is CSAQEDRGPGNTIYF.

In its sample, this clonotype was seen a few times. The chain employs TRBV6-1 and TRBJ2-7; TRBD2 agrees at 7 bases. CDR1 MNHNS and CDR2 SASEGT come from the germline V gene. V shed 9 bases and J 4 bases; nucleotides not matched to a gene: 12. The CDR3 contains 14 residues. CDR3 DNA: TGTGCCAGTCGGCCTAGCGGCGGACGTTACGAGCAGTACGTC. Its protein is CASRPSGGRYEQYV.

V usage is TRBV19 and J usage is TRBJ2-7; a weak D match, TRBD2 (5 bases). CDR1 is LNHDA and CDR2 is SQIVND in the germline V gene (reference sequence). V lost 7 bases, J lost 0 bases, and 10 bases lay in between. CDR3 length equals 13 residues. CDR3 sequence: CASNRRDSYEQYF. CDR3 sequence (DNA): TGTGCCAGTAACAGACGGGACTCCTACGAGCAGTACTTC.

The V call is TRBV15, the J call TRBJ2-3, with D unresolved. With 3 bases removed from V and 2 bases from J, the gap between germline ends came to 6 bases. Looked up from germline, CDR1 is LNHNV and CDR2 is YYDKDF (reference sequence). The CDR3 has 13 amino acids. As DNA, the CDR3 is TGTGCCACCAGCAGTGGGGACACAGATACGCAGTATTTT. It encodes CATSSGDTDTQYF.

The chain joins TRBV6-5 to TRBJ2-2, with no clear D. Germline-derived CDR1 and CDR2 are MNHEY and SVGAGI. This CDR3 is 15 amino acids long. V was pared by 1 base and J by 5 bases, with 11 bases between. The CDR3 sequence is CASSYFTAETGELFF. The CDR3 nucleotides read TGTGCCAGCAGTTACTTCACCGCCGAAACCGGGGAGCTGTTTTTT.

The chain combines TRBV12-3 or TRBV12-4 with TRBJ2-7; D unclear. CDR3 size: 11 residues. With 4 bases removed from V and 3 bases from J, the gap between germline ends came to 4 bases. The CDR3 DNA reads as TGTGCCAGCAGTTATGACTACGAGCAGTACTTC. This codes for CASSYDYEQYF.

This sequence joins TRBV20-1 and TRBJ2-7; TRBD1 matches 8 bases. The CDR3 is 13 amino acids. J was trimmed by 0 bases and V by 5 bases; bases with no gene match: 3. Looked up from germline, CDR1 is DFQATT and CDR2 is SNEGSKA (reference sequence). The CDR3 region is CSAPDRGSYEQYF. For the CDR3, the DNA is TGCAGTGCTCCCGACAGGGGCTCCTACGAGCAGTACTTC.

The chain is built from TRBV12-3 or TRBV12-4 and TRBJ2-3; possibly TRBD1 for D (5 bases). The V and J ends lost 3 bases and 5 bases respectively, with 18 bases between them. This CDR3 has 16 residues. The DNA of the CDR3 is TGTGCCAGCAGTTTGTTAGGCAGGGCTGATGGAGATACGCAGTATTTT. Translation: CASSLLGRADGDTQYF.

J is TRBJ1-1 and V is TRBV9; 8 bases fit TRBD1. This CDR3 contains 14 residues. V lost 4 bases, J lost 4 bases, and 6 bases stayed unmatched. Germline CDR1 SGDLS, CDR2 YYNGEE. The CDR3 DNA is TGTGCCAGCAGCCCATGGGACAGGCTCACTGAAGCTTTCTTT. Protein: CASSPWDRLTEAFF.

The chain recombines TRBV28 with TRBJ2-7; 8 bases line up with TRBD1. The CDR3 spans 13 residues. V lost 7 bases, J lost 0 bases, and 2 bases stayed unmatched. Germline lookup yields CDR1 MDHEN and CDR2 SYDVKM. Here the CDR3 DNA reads TGTGCCAGCATGGACAGGGACTCCTACGAGCAGTACGTC. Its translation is CASMDRDSYEQYV.